A single T cell receptor (beta chain) is shown here with its context. Its antigen remains unknown. At one boundary the junction diverges from the germline segment, which might be a read error. The sample comes from a study of response to subunit inactivated influenza vaccine. Study results and caveats: A suggestion made by the authors is that each seasonal influenza vaccination recruits few new T cells.

TCRdb reprocessed the RT-PCR reads with MiXCR, giving one entry per CDR3 protein. The sample yields roughly 790,000 distinct CDR3 sequences, less than 25% seen once. This CDR3 is built from 15 residues. Germline lookup yields CDR1 LGHNA and CDR2 YSLEER. V usage is TRBV4-3 and J usage is TRBJ2-3; D possibly corresponds to TRBD1 (6 bases). The sample in question was PBMCs from blood, obtained about 5 days after vaccination. This TCR came from a middle-aged man who received an inactivated influenza vaccine. This CDR3 is CSSSQYGQGTDTQYF. The CDR3 DNA reads as TGCTCCAGCAGCCAATATGGCCAGGGGACAGATACGCAGTATTTT.